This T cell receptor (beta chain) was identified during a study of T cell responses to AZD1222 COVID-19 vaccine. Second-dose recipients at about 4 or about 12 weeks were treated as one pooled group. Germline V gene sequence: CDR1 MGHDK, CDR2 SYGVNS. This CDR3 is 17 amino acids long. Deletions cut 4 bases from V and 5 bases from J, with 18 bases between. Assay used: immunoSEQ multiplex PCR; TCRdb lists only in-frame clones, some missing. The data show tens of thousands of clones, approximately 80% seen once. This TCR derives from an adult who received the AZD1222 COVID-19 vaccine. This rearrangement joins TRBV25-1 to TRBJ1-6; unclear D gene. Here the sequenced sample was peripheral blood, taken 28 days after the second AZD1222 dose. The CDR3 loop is CASSANRGVENNSPLHF. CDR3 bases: TGTGCCAGCAGTGCTAATAGAGGTGTTGAAAATAATTCACCCCTCCACTTT.